Given below is one T cell receptor beta chain in context. These data belong to a study of T cell changes during pregnancy in multiple sclerosis. V was pared by 2 bases and J by 7 bases, with 14 bases between. Looked up from germline, CDR1 is MNHEY and CDR2 is SMNVEV (reference sequence). This CDR3 has 14 residues. The repertoire was sequenced with immunoSEQ multiplex PCR; TCRdb's copy has only in-frame clones and lacks some. There are tens of thousands of clones in the sample; 85% to 90% occur only once, and roughly 0.9% lies in the top ten. The V gene is TRBV27, the J gene TRBJ1-2; no clear D. The sequencing here drew on peripheral blood, taken in the first trimester of pregnancy. The clonotype originates from a female donor in good health, enrolled as a control in a pregnancy study. DNA for the CDR3: TGTGCCAGCAGTTTAGAGGGAATTACGGGTGGCTACACCTTC. Translating gives CASSLEGITGGYTF.